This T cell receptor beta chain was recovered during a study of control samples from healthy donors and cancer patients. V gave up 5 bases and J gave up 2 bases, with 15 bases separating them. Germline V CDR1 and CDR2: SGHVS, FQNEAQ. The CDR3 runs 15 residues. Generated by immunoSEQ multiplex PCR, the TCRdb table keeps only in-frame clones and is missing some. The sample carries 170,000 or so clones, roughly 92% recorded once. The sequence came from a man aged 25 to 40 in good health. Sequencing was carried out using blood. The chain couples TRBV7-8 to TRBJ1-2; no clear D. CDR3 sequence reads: CASSPRIQKNYGYTF. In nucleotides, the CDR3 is TGTGCCAGCAGCCCAAGAATACAGAAAAACTATGGCTACACCTTC.